The TCR beta chain under discussion was sequenced for a study of blood T cell repertoires in COVID-19 (TCRdb year 2020). Notes on the research overall: The collaborator samples originated in the United States, Italy and Spain and spanned the acute and convalescent phases of COVID-19. A freely available public database, intended as a resource for researchers studying the immune response to SARS-CoV-2, is where the repertoires were released. The prospective study material was composed of cDNA or gDNA derived from T cells, B-cell-depleted T cells, or PBMCs. Sample metadata almost always included a de-identified subject ID, COVID-19 status, age in years and sex. Deeply sampled blood TCRbeta repertoires from subjects exposed to, actively infected with, or recovered from COVID-19 were included in the dataset. Where HLA class I and class II types were available, the types were taken from metadata supplied by the sample provider, not from assay-based typing. Samples came from the ongoing ImmuneRACE study (first 160 participants) plus 1,254 subjects from 6 global collaborators. General conclusions and limits of the study: Clinical and demographic metadata were provided uncurated, with the amount varying by source and participant.

The germline V gene specifies SGDLS as CDR1 and YYNGEE as CDR2. Trimming takes 0 bases from V and 4 bases from J, and the germline ends sit 10 bases apart. The CDR3 holds 15 amino acids from the cysteine to the phenylalanine. Kept here is only the CDR3 DNA, which spans 45 bases and is read in frame from base 1. Collaborating institutions collected whole blood in K2EDTA tubes following their own protocols. Collaborator samples were shipped for TCRbeta analysis as frozen whole blood, isolated PBMCs, or DNA extracted from either sample type. The immunoSEQ Assay, a bias-controlled multiplex PCR, was used to amplify TCRbeta CDR3 regions from genomic DNA. The original pipeline was this. The number of nucleated cells in each sample was estimated from the amplification of reference gene primers within the assay. To quantify the absolute abundance of each unique TCRbeta CDR3 rearrangement, sequence reads were collapsed and filtered. For each sample, productive Simpson clonality was calculated as the square root of Simpson's diversity index across productive rearrangements. Entries here come from immuneACCESS through TCRdb and include only in-frame sequences with V and J called. Some clones fail to appear in such tables; in the studies checked, an unresolved V gene covers under half of the shortfall, and the cause of the remainder is unknown. Clonal size and the V and J genes are those of that table, whereas D and trimming came from the DNA. The sample table holds some 43,000 clones, of which over 75% were seen once. The ten top clones hold 20% to 30% of the sample.

Worth noting for this clone: Its target antigen remains unknown. One base away there is no much larger clone; base qualities are not given.

The chain employs TRBV9 and TRBJ2-2, with TRBD1 tentatively as D gene (6 bases match). Sequenced material: peripheral blood. This TCR was recovered from a woman in her sixties or seventies with acute or convalescent COVID-19. The DNA is TGTGCCAGCAGCGTAGTGTGGGGGCCCACCGGGGAGCTGTTTTTT. Its coded protein is CASSVVWGPTGELFF.